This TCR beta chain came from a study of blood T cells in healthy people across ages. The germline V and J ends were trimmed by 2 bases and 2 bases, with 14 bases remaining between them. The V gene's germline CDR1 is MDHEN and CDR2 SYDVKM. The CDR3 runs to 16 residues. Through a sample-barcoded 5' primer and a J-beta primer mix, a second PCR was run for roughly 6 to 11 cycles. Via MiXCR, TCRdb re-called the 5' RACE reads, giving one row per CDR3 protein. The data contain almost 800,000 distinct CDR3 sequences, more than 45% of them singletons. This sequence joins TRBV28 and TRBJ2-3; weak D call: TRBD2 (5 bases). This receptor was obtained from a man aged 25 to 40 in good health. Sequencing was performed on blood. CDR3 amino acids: CASSLSGGISTDTQYF. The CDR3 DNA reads TGTGCCAGCAGTTTAAGCGGAGGAATTTCCACAGATACGCAGTATTTT.